Listed below are T cell receptor beta chains from one sample, sequenced in a study of T-cell memory formation after mild COVID-19. TCRdb reprocessed the 5' RACE reads via MiXCR and lists one record per CDR3 protein. The table has more than 250,000 distinct CDR3 sequences, about a sixth seen once. The sequencing input was PBMCs or a T cell subset sorted from them (not recorded which). These receptors came from a man aged 18 to 30 who had mild COVID-19 (a few samples of this study predate the infection). Cell type and time point are not known. Both conserved end residues are part of each CDR3. D genes are given only for firm matches. Size is stated for part of the rows, as once, few or many counts, or as a class when the clone is expanded.

V gene	J gene	clone size	D gene	CDR3 protein	CDR3 DNA
TRBV12-3/TRBV12-4	TRBJ1-1	many	TRBD1	CASRGGRGVTEAFF	TGTGCCAGCCGAGGGGGCAGGGGAGTCACTGAAGCTTTCTTT
TRBV4-3	TRBJ1-5	-	TRBD1	CASSQAPLTGKNQPQHF	TGCGCCAGCAGCCAAGCCCCTCTGACAGGGAAAAATCAGCCCCAGCATTTT
TRBV5-5	TRBJ2-5	many	TRBD2	CASSPGGIEETQYF	TGTGCCAGCAGCCCGGGGGGAATAGAAGAGACCCAGTACTTC
TRBV6-5	TRBJ1-4	once	-	CASSYSGTTF	TGTGCCAGCAGTTACTCGGGCACTACTTTT
TRBV2	TRBJ2-3	-	TRBD1	CASSRDRGSADTQYF	TGTGCCAGCAGTCGGGACAGGGGGTCCGCAGATACGCAGTATTTT
TRBV6-5	TRBJ2-1	many	-	CASSYSAGSYNEQFF	TGTGCCAGCAGTTACTCGGCGGGGTCGTACAATGAGCAGTTCTTC
TRBV13	TRBJ1-1	-	-	CASSLAVVGAFF	TGTGCCAGCAGCTTAGCAGTGGTTGGGGCTTTCTTT
TRBV12-3/TRBV12-4	TRBJ2-1	-	TRBD2	CASSPVGEGDEQFF	TGTGCCAGCAGTCCTGTAGGGGAGGGAGATGAGCAGTTCTTC
TRBV12-3/TRBV12-4	TRBJ2-5	-	-	CASSGGTQYF	TGTGCCAGCAGCGGGGGGACCCAGTACTTC
TRBV5-5	TRBJ2-1	-	-	CASSQSGDSYNEQFF	TGTGCCAGCAGTCAATCGGGGGACTCCTACAATGAGCAGTTCTTC
TRBV5-1	TRBJ2-1	few	TRBD2	CASSSQPPGLERNEQFF	TGCGCCAGCAGCTCCCAACCCCCGGGACTAGAGCGCAATGAGCAGTTCTTC
TRBV11-2	TRBJ1-1	few	-	CASSAWPPQAFF	TGTGCCAGCAGCGCTTGGCCCCCCCAAGCTTTCTTT
TRBV7-9	TRBJ1-2	-	-	CASSPILVSDGYTF	TGTGCCAGCAGCCCTATCTTAGTATCGGATGGCTACACCTTC
TRBV20-1	TRBJ2-3	many	-	CSASTPWDTQYF	TGCAGTGCTAGTACCCCTTGGGATACGCAGTATTTT
TRBV5-1	TRBJ2-1	-	TRBD2	CASSTAAGGPYEQFF	TGCGCCAGCAGTACGGCGGCGGGGGGGCCCTATGAGCAGTTCTTC
TRBV12-3/TRBV12-4	TRBJ1-2	few	-	CASSLTEFYGYTF	TGTGCCAGCAGTTTGACGGAATTCTATGGCTACACCTTC